The 5 T cell receptor beta chains listed next were all sequenced from one sample in a study of shared clonotypes between healthy human individuals. Clones were read by immunoSEQ multiplex PCR, and TCRdb kept only the in-frame ones, dropping some. Among roughly 2,500,000 clones listed, roughly 93% were seen once. Sequencing was performed on naive CD4+ T cells from PBMCs. Subset noted: CD45RA+ positively selected. The origin of the receptors is a man between 18 and 35 years old in good health. Some clones in this sample may be carry-over from other donors' samples.

The V call is TRBV2, the J call TRBJ2-5; D remains ambiguous. CDR3 length equals 13 residues. With 3 bases removed from V and 5 bases from J, the gap between germline ends came to 10 bases. Germline V CDR1 and CDR2: SNHLY, FYNNEI. CDR3 DNA sequence: TGTGCCAGCAGTGATTGGGCTTCGGAGACCCAGTACTTC. As protein: CASSDWASETQYF. Supplemented by reference TRBV2 and TRBJ2-5, the full variable domain reads EPEVTQTPSHQVTQMGQEVILRCVPISNHLYFYWYRQILGQKVEFLVSFYNNEISEKSEIFDDQFSVERPDGSNFTLKIRSTKLEDSAMYFCASSDWASETQYFGPGTRLLVL.

This clone showed up just once. The V call is TRBV6-6, the J call TRBJ1-2; D unclear. Germline CDR1 and CDR2: MNHNY and SVGAGI (reference sequence). CDR3 length: 13 amino acids. V lost 2 bases, J lost 2 bases, and 6 bases lay in between. The CDR3 DNA follows: TGTGCCAGCAGTTACCAAGGGAACTATGGCTACACCTTC. It is translated as CASSYQGNYGYTF.

This chain links TRBV28 with TRBJ2-2, with 13 bases fitting TRBD2. Germline CDR1 reads MDHEN; CDR2 reads SYDVKM. V gave up 4 bases and J gave up 5 bases; unmatched junction bases: 4. This CDR3 has 16 residues. CDR3 amino acids: CASSSPGLAGTGELFF. CDR3 coding DNA: TGTGCCAGCAGTTCCCCGGGACTAGCGGGAACCGGGGAGCTGTTTTTT.

The rearrangement uses TRBV7-3 and TRBJ2-2; D call uncertain. Trimming removed 1 base from V and 0 bases from J, with 9 bases in between. Germline-derived CDR1 and CDR2 are SGHTA and FQGTGA. The CDR3 contains 16 residues. For the CDR3, the DNA is TGTGCCAGCAGCTTAAATCAGCCATCGAACACCGGGGAGCTGTTTTTT. It codes for CASSLNQPSNTGELFF. Full variable domain (missing parts from reference TRBV7-3 and TRBJ2-2): GAGVSQTPSNKVTEKGKYVELRCDPISGHTALYWYRQSLGQGPEFLIYFQGTGAADDSGLPNDRFFAVRPEGSVSTLKIQRTERGDSAVYLCASSLNQPSNTGELFFGEGSRLTVL.

This clone was picked up one time. The chain employs TRBV19 and TRBJ2-7; D may be TRBD1 (5 bases). The CDR3 has 14 amino acids. V was cut by 6 bases and J by 6 bases, with 18 bases left in between. The germline V gene has CDR1 LNHDA and CDR2 SQIVND (reference sequence). CDR3: CASRVQGTRSEQYF. DNA for the CDR3: TGTGCCAGTAGGGTTCAGGGAACCCGGAGCGAGCAGTACTTC. Full variable domain (rest looked up from reference TRBV19 and TRBJ2-7): DGGITQSPKYLFRKEGQNVTLSCEQNLNHDAMYWYRQDPGQGLRLIYYSQIVNDFQKGDIAEGYSVSREKKESFPLTVTSAQKNPTAFYLCASRVQGTRSEQYFGPGTRLTVT.